This TCR beta chain was identified during a study of blood T cell repertoires in COVID-19. This clone was detected only once. Profiled with immunoSEQ multiplex PCR; TCRdb holds only in-frame clones, not every one. Here the sample spans about 100,000 clones, roughly 80% being singletons. CDR1 KGHDR and CDR2 SFDVKD come from the germline V gene. The CDR3 has 15 amino acids. V was clipped by 2 bases and J by 7 bases; unmatched bases: 7. This rearrangement joins TRBV24-1 to TRBJ2-1; 7 bases match TRBD2. The source of this sequence is a man in his 70s with active or convalescent COVID-19. The sequenced sample was peripheral blood. The DNA for the CDR3 is TGTGCCACCAGTGATTCCCCGGCGGGAGATAATGAGCAGTTCTTC. Amino acid sequence: CATSDSPAGDNEQFF.